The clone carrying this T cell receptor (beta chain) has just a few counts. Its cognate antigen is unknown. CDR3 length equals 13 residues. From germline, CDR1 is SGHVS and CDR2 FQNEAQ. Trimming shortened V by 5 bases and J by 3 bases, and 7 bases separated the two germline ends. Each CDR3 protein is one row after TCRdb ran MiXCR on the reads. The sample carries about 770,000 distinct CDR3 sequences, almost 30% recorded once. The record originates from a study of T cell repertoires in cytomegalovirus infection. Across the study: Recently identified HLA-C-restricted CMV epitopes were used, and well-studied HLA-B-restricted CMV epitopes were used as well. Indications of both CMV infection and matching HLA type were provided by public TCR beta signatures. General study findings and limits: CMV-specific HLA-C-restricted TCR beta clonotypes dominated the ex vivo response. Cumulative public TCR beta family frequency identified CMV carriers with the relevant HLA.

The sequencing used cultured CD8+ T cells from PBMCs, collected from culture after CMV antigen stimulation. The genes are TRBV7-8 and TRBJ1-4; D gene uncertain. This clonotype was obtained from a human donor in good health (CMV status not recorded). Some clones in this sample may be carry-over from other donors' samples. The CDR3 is CASSPPANEKLFF. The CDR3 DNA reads TGTGCCAGCAGCCCCCCAGCTAATGAAAAACTGTTTTTT.